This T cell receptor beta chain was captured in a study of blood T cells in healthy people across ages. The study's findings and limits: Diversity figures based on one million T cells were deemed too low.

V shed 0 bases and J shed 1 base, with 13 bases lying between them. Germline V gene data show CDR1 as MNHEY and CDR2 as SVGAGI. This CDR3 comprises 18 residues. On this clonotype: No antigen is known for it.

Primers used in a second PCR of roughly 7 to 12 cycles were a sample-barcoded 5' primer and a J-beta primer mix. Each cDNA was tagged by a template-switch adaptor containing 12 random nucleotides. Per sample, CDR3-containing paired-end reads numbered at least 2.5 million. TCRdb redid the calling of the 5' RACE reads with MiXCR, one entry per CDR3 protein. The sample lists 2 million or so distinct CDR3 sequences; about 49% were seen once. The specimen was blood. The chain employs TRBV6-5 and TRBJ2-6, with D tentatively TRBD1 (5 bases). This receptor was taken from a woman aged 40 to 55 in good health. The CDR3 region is CASSYSRTPSSGANVLTF. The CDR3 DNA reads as TGTGCCAGCAGTTACTCCCGGACACCTTCTTCTGGGGCCAACGTCCTGACTTTC.